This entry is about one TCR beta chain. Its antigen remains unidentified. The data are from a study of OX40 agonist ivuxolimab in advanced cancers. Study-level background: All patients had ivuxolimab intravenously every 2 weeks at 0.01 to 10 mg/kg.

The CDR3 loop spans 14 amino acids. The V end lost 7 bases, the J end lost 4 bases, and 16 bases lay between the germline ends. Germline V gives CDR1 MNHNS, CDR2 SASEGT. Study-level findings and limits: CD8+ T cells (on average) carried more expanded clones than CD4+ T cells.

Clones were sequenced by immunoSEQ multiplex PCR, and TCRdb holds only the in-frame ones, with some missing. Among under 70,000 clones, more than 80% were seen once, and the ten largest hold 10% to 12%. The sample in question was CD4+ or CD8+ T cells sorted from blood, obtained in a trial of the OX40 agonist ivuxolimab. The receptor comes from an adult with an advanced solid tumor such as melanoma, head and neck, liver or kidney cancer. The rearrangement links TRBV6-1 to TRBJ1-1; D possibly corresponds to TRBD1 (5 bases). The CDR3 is CASNPMTAGTEAFF. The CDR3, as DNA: TGTGCCAGCAATCCCATGACAGCGGGCACTGAAGCTTTCTTT.